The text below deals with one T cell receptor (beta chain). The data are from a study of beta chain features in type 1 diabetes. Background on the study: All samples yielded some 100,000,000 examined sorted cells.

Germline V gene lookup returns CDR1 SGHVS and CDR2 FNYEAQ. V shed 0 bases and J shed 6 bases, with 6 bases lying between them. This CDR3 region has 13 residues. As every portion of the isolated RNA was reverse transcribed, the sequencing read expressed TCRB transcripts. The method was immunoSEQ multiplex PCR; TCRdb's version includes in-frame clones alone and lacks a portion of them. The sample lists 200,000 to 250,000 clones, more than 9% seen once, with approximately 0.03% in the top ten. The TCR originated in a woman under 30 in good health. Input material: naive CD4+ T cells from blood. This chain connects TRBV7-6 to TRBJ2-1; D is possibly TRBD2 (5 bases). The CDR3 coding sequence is TGTGCCAGCAGCTTAGCGGGAGTCAATGAGCAGTTCTTC. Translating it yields CASSLAGVNEQFF. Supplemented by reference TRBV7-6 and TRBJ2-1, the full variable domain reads GAGVSQSPRYKVTKRGQDVALRCDPISGHVSLYWYRQALGQGPEFLTYFNYEAQQDKSGLPNDRFSAERPEGSISTLTIQRTEQRDSAMYRCASSLAGVNEQFFGPGTRLTVL.